The 16 T cell receptor beta chains below all came from one sample that was sequenced in a study of monozygotic twins with inflammatory bowel disease. TCRdb re-called the 5' RACE reads; every CDR3 protein appears as one record, without DNA. The sample table sets out 300,000 to 400,000 distinct CDR3 sequences. The sequenced material came from blood. The receptors derive from a human donor with ulcerative colitis or Crohn's disease, or a healthy co-twin of an affected twin (not recorded which).

This chain links TRBV5-5 with TRBJ2-2; TCRdb's assignment of TRBD1 cannot be checked, as there is no DNA. This CDR3 has 15 residues. CDR1 and CDR2 (germline): SGHKS, YYEKEE (reference sequence). CDR3 residues: CASSVRDRAAGELFF.

This chain joins TRBV12-3 or TRBV12-4 and TRBJ2-3; the TCRdb D gene call, TRBD1, has no DNA to confirm it. This CDR3 comprises 18 residues. The CDR3 is CASSLGPPTGGFTDTQYF.

The chain joins TRBV9 to TRBJ2-1; checking the TCRdb D call of TRBD1 is not possible without DNA. This CDR3 has 15 residues. Germline V gene lookup returns CDR1 SGDLS and CDR2 YYNGEE. The CDR3 region is CASSVARGARNEQFF.

The gene calls are TRBV7-6 and TRBJ2-5. The germline gives CDR1 SGHVS, CDR2 FNYEAQ. The CDR3 covers 14 residues. CDR3 sequence reads: CASSRAGVGETQYF.

V gene TRBV7-9 combines with J gene TRBJ1-2; TCRdb lists TRBD1, though no DNA is available to test this call. There are 15 residues in the CDR3. The germline CDR1 and CDR2 sequences are SEHNR and FQNEAQ (reference sequence). CDR3 loop: CASSLVSGGGYGYTF.

The chain recombines TRBV25-1 with TRBJ2-3; there is no DNA to check the TCRdb D call of TRBD1. The length of the CDR3 is 16 residues. The V gene's germline CDR1 is MGHDK and CDR2 SYGVNS. The CDR3 loop reads CASSDYLAGGSDTQYF.

This chain uses TRBV7-2 with TRBJ1-5. Per the germline V gene, CDR1 is SGHTA and CDR2 is FQGNSA. The length of the CDR3 is 12 residues. This CDR3 is CASSRANQPQHF.

V gene TRBV25-1 combines with J gene TRBJ2-2; TCRdb indicates TRBD1, and absent DNA this call remains unverified. This CDR3 is 18 amino acids long. Per the germline V gene, CDR1 is MGHDK and CDR2 is SYGVNS. The CDR3 is CASSKRPGQLINTGELFF.

The rearrangement links TRBV20-1 to TRBJ1-6; TCRdb lists TRBD1, though no DNA is available to test this call. This CDR3 region has 13 residues. Germline V gene sequence: CDR1 DFQATT, CDR2 SNEGSKA (reference sequence). CDR3 loop: CSAIDRVDSPLHF.

This chain links TRBV18 with TRBJ1-2. The CDR3 covers 14 residues. The germline V gene has CDR1 KGHSH and CDR2 LQKENI. This CDR3 is CASSPPSTDYGYTF.

The rearrangement links TRBV7-2 to TRBJ2-7; no DNA is available, so the TRBD1 call from TCRdb remains unchecked. The CDR3 is made up of 15 amino acids. From germline, CDR1 is SGHTA and CDR2 FQGNSA. The CDR3 here is CASSTRTGGEYEQYF.

The rearrangement joins TRBV9 to TRBJ1-2; TCRdb selects TRBD1, and the lack of DNA leaves this call unchecked. The CDR3 covers 14 residues. Germline CDR1 SGDLS, CDR2 YYNGEE. This CDR3 reads CASSVAGQGDGYTF.

This sequence joins TRBV12-3 or TRBV12-4 and TRBJ2-1; TCRdb's D call, TRBD1, is unchecked because there is no DNA. This CDR3 has 13 residues. CDR3 sequence reads: CASSTPGQGREFF.

CDR3 loop: CASSLGSGQGFLAKNIQYF. V and J are TRBV11-1 and TRBJ2-4; absent DNA, TCRdb's TRBD1 call cannot be checked. This CDR3 has 19 amino acids. Germline CDR1 and CDR2: SGHAT and FQDESV (reference sequence).

J is TRBJ1-4 and V is TRBV5-1. In germline, CDR1 is SGHRS, CDR2 YFSETQ. CDR3 length: 15 residues. This CDR3 is CASSLDATAGEKLFF.

The V gene is TRBV12-3 or TRBV12-4, the J gene TRBJ2-1; no DNA is available, so the TRBD1 call from TCRdb remains unchecked. The CDR3 runs 15 residues. The CDR3 region is CASGLWWQGNNEQFF.